What follows are 9 T cell receptor beta chains derived from one specimen sequenced in a study of cytomegalovirus exposure and HLA in healthy donors. The PCR had 60 Vbeta and 13 Jbeta primers. The assay was immunoSEQ multiplex PCR, and TCRdb's table has in-frame clones only and misses some. The sample lists 150,000 to 200,000 clones, about 88% occurring once. Source material: PBMCs. The receptors were sampled from a woman between 18 and 30 years old in good health and CMV-seronegative.

The chain joins TRBV2 to TRBJ2-3, with 10 nucleotides matching TRBD2. V was clipped by 6 bases and J by 1 base; unmatched bases: 4. CDR3 length: 15 amino acids. Germline V gene data show CDR1 as SNHLY and CDR2 as FYNNEI. CDR3 in amino acids: CASSALAGGTDTQYF. The CDR3 bases are TGTGCCAGCAGCGCCCTAGCGGGGGGCACAGATACGCAGTATTTT.

This clone came up a few times. The chain is built from TRBV6-5 and TRBJ2-7; D remains unclear. The length of the CDR3 is 14 residues. Germline CDR1 and CDR2: MNHEY and SVGAGI. Deletions cut 0 bases from V and 2 bases from J, with 8 bases between. The CDR3, as DNA: TGTGCCAGCAGTTACTCCGCAGAACCCTACGAGCAGTACTTC. This gives the protein CASSYSAEPYEQYF.

This clone has more than one count but fewer than ten. V and J are TRBV2 and TRBJ1-4; D gene uncertain. This CDR3 comprises 15 residues. Germline CDR1 is SNHLY and CDR2 is FYNNEI. The ends were cut back, 6 bases at V and 5 bases at J, with 16 bases in the middle. CDR3 sequence (DNA): TGTGCCAGCAGCGGAGACCCAGTGCTAAATGAAAAACTGTTTTTT. Its translation: CASSGDPVLNEKLFF.

This CDR3 is CASSVAHRGTEAFF. The CDR3 coding sequence is TGTGCCAGCAGCGTAGCCCACAGGGGCACTGAAGCTTTCTTT. This chain connects TRBV9 to TRBJ1-1; 7 bases are shared with TRBD1. The CDR3 loop spans 14 amino acids. V dropped 0 bases and J dropped 4; count of bases not matched to a gene: 3. Per germline, CDR1 SGDLS and CDR2 YYNGEE. Based on the CDR3 plus reference TRBV9 and TRBJ1-1, the full variable domain is DSGVTQTPKHLITATGQRVTLRCSPRSGDLSVYWYQQSLDQGLQFLIQYYNGEERAKGNILERFSAQQFPDLHSELNLSSLELGDSALYFCASSVAHRGTEAFFGQGTRLTVV.

The chain couples TRBV6-1 to TRBJ2-1, with 8 bases matching TRBD1. The germline gives CDR1 MNHNS, CDR2 SASEGT. This CDR3 region has 15 residues. The junction had 7 bases not matched to a gene; V was cut back by 5 bases and J by 4 bases. CDR3 sequence reads: CASSLGTGDYNEQFF. The CDR3 DNA is TGTGCCAGCAGTCTCGGGACAGGAGATTACAATGAGCAGTTCTTC.

The V gene is TRBV28, the J gene TRBJ2-3, with 9 nucleotides matching TRBD1. This CDR3 comprises 17 residues. V dropped 6 bases and J dropped 0; count of bases not matched to a gene: 10. The V gene's germline CDR1 is MDHEN and CDR2 SYDVKM. CDR3 DNA: TGTGCCAGCAGCCCACTCCGGACAGGGGTAAGCACAGATACGCAGTATTTT. Amino acid sequence: CASSPLRTGVSTDTQYF.

This rearrangement joins TRBV10-3 to TRBJ2-1; TRBD2 matches at 7 bases. The germline CDR1 and CDR2 sequences are ENHRY and SYGVKD. The CDR3 contains 13 residues. The junction had 8 bases not matched to a gene; V was cut back by 11 bases and J by 4 bases. The CDR3 bases are TGTGCCTCAAGCGGGGTGGGATACAATGAGCAGTTCTTC. This encodes CASSGVGYNEQFF.

The chain carries TRBV5-6 and TRBJ2-7; the D gene is possibly TRBD1 (8 bases). CDR1 is SGHDT and CDR2 is YYEEEE in the germline V gene. The V and J ends lost 6 bases and 7 bases respectively, with 23 bases between them. CDR3 size: 15 residues. For the CDR3, the DNA is TGTGCCAGCACCACAGGGGGGGGGACATCGGGGGAGCAGTACTTC. This gives the protein CASTTGGGTSGEQYF.

V usage is TRBV7-9 and J usage is TRBJ1-4; D is undetermined. Germline V gene sequence: CDR1 SEHNR, CDR2 FQNEAQ (reference sequence). The CDR3 is 15 amino acids. V dropped 4 bases and J dropped 3 bases, with 12 bases sitting between them. The CDR3 region has the DNA TGTGCCAGCAGCTCCATGGATCGGGCTAATGAAAAACTGTTTTTT. Translating it yields CASSSMDRANEKLFF. Full variable domain (rest looked up from reference TRBV7-9 and TRBJ1-4): DTGVSQNPRHKITKRGQNVTFRCDPISEHNRLYWYRQTLGQGPEFLTYFQNEAQLEKSRLLSDRFSAERPKGSFSTLEIQRTEQGDSAMYLCASSSMDRANEKLFFGSGTQLSVL.